This TCR beta chain was identified in a study of regulatory T cells in long-lasting Graves disease (dated by TCRdb to the early 2020s). Turning to the overall study: To count as having persistent Graves' disease, a patient had to have received antithyroid drug treatment for over 5 years with TSH receptor autoantibodies remaining persistently positive. Antithyroid drugs had been taken for roughly 10 years on average by persistent Graves' disease patients in the clinical cohort. The study took place in China and was registered as a clinical trial. Persistent Graves' disease patients were compared with newly diagnosed Graves' disease patients by peripheral blood TCR sequencing and RNA sequencing. A total of roughly 35 samples underwent TCR sequencing: about 13 from persistent and roughly 20 from newly diagnosed Graves' disease patients.

The library was obtained by multiplex PCR. The run used an Illumina HiSeq 4000. To build TCR beta libraries, CDR3 regions were amplified by Arm-PCR using iRepertoire HTBI primers. Before sequencing, the PCR products went through gel purification. Per the source publication's procedure: Gene usage analysis of CDR3 amino acid clonotypes relied on the 60 to 65 TRBV and 14 TRBJ segments identified across samples. COPE and FqMerger were used to merge filtered high-quality paired reads into contigs. BLAST was used to align contigs to IMGT TRBV, TRBD and TRBJ reference genes, and CDR3 was defined according to IMGT. Any clonotype with a frequency above 0.1% was counted as a highly expanded clone. Shannon entropy served as the measure of repertoire diversity, while the Gini coefficient captured V-J evenness. Clonotypes shared by more than one individual were considered public. TCRdb passed the public sequencing reads through fastp at Q25 and MiXCR, retaining productive beta sequences. Each entry is one CDR3 protein sequence, shown with its most common DNA and genes. These V and J calls originate from TCRdb's pipeline instead of the authors' own analysis. In this sample the table shows about 460,000 distinct CDR3 sequences, roughly 23% of which occur a single time. About 12% of the sample goes to the ten largest clones.

Study-wide findings and limitations: Lower TCR Shannon entropy and fewer highly expanded clones were observed in persistent Graves' disease patients than in newly diagnosed patients, which suggested clonal expansion. TRBV28, TRBJ1-2 and TRBJ2-5 were preferentially used in persistent disease, while TRBV20-1 and TRBJ2-1 were favored in newly diagnosed disease. Only the TCR beta chain was sequenced and analyzed. The authors noted that the small sample size was a limitation that may lower accuracy. Persistent patients shared more public clonotypes among themselves (2,741) than newly diagnosed patients did (approximately 970). Only peripheral blood was studied, because thyroid tissue, the primary lesion, was inaccessible.

Read against the paper, the sample's time point label means: persistent/refractory GD, antithyroid drugs over 5 years with positive TRAb. For both TCR sequencing and RNA sequencing, RNA was extracted from PBMCs in TRIzol. The diagnosis of Graves' disease was made according to American Thyroid Association guidelines. Recruitment of patients was carried out at an endocrinology department in Xi'an, China. Each patient gave about 8.1 milliliters of peripheral blood, collected in an EDTA anticoagulant tube. Ficoll Paque Plus density gradient separation was used to isolate PBMCs, and no further T cell sorting was done. An Agilent 2100 Bioanalyzer and agarose gel were used to check RNA quality, and a NanoDrop 2000 was used to measure RNA concentration. This clonotype was counted once. Its antigen is still unknown. Base qualities are not provided; no much larger clone lies one nucleotide away. Weak support is all one read offers.

V has 1 base trimmed and J has 8 bases trimmed; junction bases matching no gene number 5. Reading the germline V gene gives CDR1 KGHDR and CDR2 SFDVKD. Taken from cysteine to phenylalanine, the CDR3 has 16 residues. Only CDR3 DNA remains: 48 bases, in frame from the first base. The sequencing used peripheral blood mononuclear cells (PBMCs), collected when the disease was refractory, from a patient treated with antithyroid drugs. This receptor was identified in a female donor with Graves disease. Here the chain combines TRBV24-1 and TRBJ2-1; 12 bases in between match TRBD2. The sequenced DNA: TGTGCCACCAGTGATTTCCTAGCGGGGGGGAGGGATGAGCAGTTCTTC. The encoded protein is CATSDFLAGGRDEQFF.